Listed below are T cell receptor beta chains from one sample, sequenced in a study of shared clonotypes between healthy human individuals. The data were produced by immunoSEQ multiplex PCR, yet TCRdb's version contains in-frame clones alone and is incomplete. The table shows about 2.1 million clones, with about 93% occurring only once. Specimen: naive CD8+ T cells from PBMCs. The source of these receptors is a man younger than 30 in good health. Some clones in this sample may be carry-over from other donors' samples. CDR3s include the opening cysteine and the closing phenylalanine or tryptophan. Each record gives: D gene, clone size, J gene, V gene, CDR3 protein, CDR3 DNA. D genes are given only for firm matches. The size field is filled for only some rows; it gives once, few, many or a size class.

>-|-|TRBJ2-7|TRBV9
CASSSISTGTYEQYF
TGTGCCAGCAGCTCAATCTCGACAGGCACCTACGAGCAGTACTTC
>-|-|TRBJ2-1|TRBV21-1
CASSPVSRGWHNEQFF
TGTGCCAGCAGCCCCGTCTCGAGGGGGTGGCACAATGAGCAGTTCTTC
>-|-|TRBJ2-2|TRBV7-9
CASSGRENTGELFF
TGTGCCAGCAGCGGCAGGGAGAACACCGGGGAGCTGTTTTTT
>-|-|TRBJ2-7|TRBV19
CASSRGRGNSYEQYF
TGTGCCAGTAGTCGAGGCCGGGGAAACTCCTACGAGCAGTACTTC
>-|-|TRBJ2-3|TRBV7-9
CASSSPRGLVTDTQYF
TGTGCCAGCAGCTCGCCTAGGGGCCTCGTCACAGATACGCAGTATTTT
>TRBD1|-|TRBJ2-7|TRBV5-1
CASSLTGGNEQYF
TGCGCCAGCAGCTTAACAGGGGGCAACGAGCAGTACTTC
>-|-|TRBJ2-3|TRBV7-9
CASSFVQRLGARDTQYF
TGTGCCAGCAGCTTCGTCCAGAGGTTGGGCGCTAGGGATACGCAGTATTTT
>-|-|TRBJ1-5|TRBV15
CATSSTGGNQPQHF
TGTGCCACCAGCTCCACGGGGGGCAATCAGCCCCAGCATTTT
>-|-|TRBJ2-5|TRBV7-9
CATVRVGETQYF
TGTGCCACTGTACGAGTTGGGGAGACCCAGTACTTC
>-|-|TRBJ2-7|TRBV4-1
CASSQKTNRDEQYF
TGCGCCAGCAGCCAAAAGACGAACAGGGACGAGCAGTACTTC
>-|-|TRBJ2-7|TRBV4-1
CASSQASAGYEQYF
TGCGCCAGCAGCCAAGCTTCGGCCGGCTACGAGCAGTACTTC
>-|-|TRBJ2-2|TRBV29-1
CSVEWGGELFF
TGCAGCGTGGAGTGGGGAGGGGAGCTGTTTTTT
>TRBD1|-|TRBJ1-3|TRBV19
CASSRGRGNTIYF
TGTGCCAGTAGCAGGGGGCGAGGAAACACCATATATTTT
>TRBD1|-|TRBJ1-2|TRBV28
CASRWQGAGYGYTF
TGTGCCAGCAGATGGCAGGGGGCTGGCTATGGCTACACCTTC
>-|-|TRBJ2-1|TRBV7-8
CASSFGGLSSYNEQFF
TGTGCCAGCAGCTTTGGGGGGCTAAGCTCCTACAATGAGCAGTTCTTC
>-|-|TRBJ1-2|TRBV27
CASSLNPAVDYGYTF
TGTGCCAGCAGTTTAAATCCTGCCGTAGACTATGGCTACACCTTC
>-|-|TRBJ1-2|TRBV14
CASSQGAGYGYTF
TGTGCCAGCAGCCAAGGTGCTGGCTATGGCTACACCTTC
>-|-|TRBJ1-1|TRBV7-9
CASSFPAEAFF
TGTGCCAGCAGCTTTCCTGCTGAAGCTTTCTTT
>-|-|TRBJ2-1|TRBV5-1
CASSVWPGHNEQFF
TGCGCCAGCAGCGTCTGGCCAGGTCACAATGAGCAGTTCTTC
>-|once|TRBJ2-7|TRBV6-6
CASSYLSGDVYF
TGTGCCAGCAGTTACCTATCGGGGGACGTGTACTTC
>-|-|TRBJ1-5|TRBV30
CAWSGLKDFQPQHF
TGTGCCTGGAGTGGGCTGAAAGATTTTCAGCCCCAGCATTTT
>-|-|TRBJ1-4|TRBV28
CASSLGLLRQSGGSRKLFF
TGTGCCAGCAGTTTGGGGCTTTTGCGTCAATCCGGGGGCTCGCGTAAACTGTTTTTT
>TRBD1|-|TRBJ2-1|TRBV4-1
CASSPLLWDREVNEQFF
TGCGCCAGCAGCCCTCTCCTATGGGACAGGGAGGTCAATGAGCAGTTCTTC
>-|-|TRBJ2-1|TRBV19
CASSWGINNEQFF
TGTGCCAGTAGTTGGGGAATCAACAATGAGCAGTTCTTC
>-|once|TRBJ2-7|TRBV9
CASGPGHEQYF
TGTGCCAGCGGGCCTGGGCACGAGCAGTACTTC
>-|-|TRBJ2-5|TRBV4-1
CASSPRGGEGYQETQYF
TGCGCCAGCAGCCCAAGGGGGGGTGAGGGATACCAAGAGACCCAGTACTTC
>-|-|TRBJ2-2|TRBV29-1
CSVRQSTGELFF
TGCAGCGTTAGGCAATCCACCGGGGAGCTGTTTTTT
>TRBD1|-|TRBJ2-5|TRBV4-3
CASSQERGPSETQYF
TGCGCCAGCAGCCAAGAAAGGGGGCCCAGCGAGACCCAGTACTTC
>-|-|TRBJ2-7|TRBV19
CASSIDRTSYEQYF
TGTGCCAGTAGTATAGATCGCACGTCCTACGAGCAGTACTTC
>-|-|TRBJ2-1|TRBV5-4
CASSLTGIGYNEQFF
TGTGCCAGCAGCCTAACTGGGATAGGGTACAATGAGCAGTTCTTC
>-|-|TRBJ1-4|TRBV27
CASSLGGAYEKLFF
TGTGCCAGCAGTTTGGGAGGTGCTTATGAAAAACTGTTTTTT
>TRBD2|-|TRBJ2-5|TRBV13
CASSFSPSGQKETQYF
TGTGCCAGCAGCTTTAGCCCTAGCGGGCAGAAAGAGACCCAGTACTTC
>-|-|TRBJ2-7|TRBV4-1
CASSRAGAPYEQYF
TGCGCCAGCAGCCGGGCGGGCGCGCCCTACGAGCAGTACTTC
>-|-|TRBJ2-7|TRBV11-3
CASLGRRDSYEQYF
TGTGCCTCACTGGGTCGCAGGGACTCCTACGAGCAGTACTTC
>-|-|TRBJ2-2|TRBV21-1
CASSKMWVSGELFF
TGTGCCAGCAGCAAAATGTGGGTATCCGGGGAGCTGTTTTTT
>TRBD2|-|TRBJ2-1|TRBV5-6
CASSLWLAGAEQFF
TGTGCCAGCTCCTTGTGGCTAGCGGGAGCCGAGCAGTTCTTC
>TRBD2|-|TRBJ2-3|TRBV6-6
CASSLPGGRAADTQYF
TGTGCCAGCAGCCTACCGGGCGGGAGGGCCGCAGATACGCAGTATTTT
>TRBD2|-|TRBJ2-5|TRBV7-9
CASSARLAGSETQYF
TGTGCCAGCAGCGCCCGACTAGCGGGAAGTGAGACCCAGTACTTC
>-|-|TRBJ2-7|TRBV7-2
CASSHTGSYEQYF
TGTGCCAGCAGCCACACAGGCTCCTACGAGCAGTACTTC
>-|-|TRBJ1-2|TRBV5-6
CASSLRSDAYYGYTF
TGTGCCAGCAGCTTGCGGTCGGACGCCTACTATGGCTACACCTTC
>-|-|TRBJ2-2|TRBV2
CASSASVTGELFF
TGTGCCAGCAGTGCTAGCGTCACCGGGGAGCTGTTTTTT
>-|-|TRBJ2-2|TRBV4-1
CASSQDRAGELFF
TGCGCCAGCAGCCAAGATAGGGCCGGGGAGCTGTTTTTT
>TRBD2|-|TRBJ2-7|TRBV29-1
CSATGGSPSYEQYF
TGCAGCGCCACGGGGGGTTCACCCTCCTACGAGCAGTACTTC
>-|-|TRBJ2-5|TRBV7-9
CASSLQERQETQYF
TGTGCCAGCAGCTTACAGGAGCGCCAAGAGACCCAGTACTTC
>-|once|TRBJ2-7|TRBV7-9
CASSLGAVAGLYEQYF
TGTGCCAGCAGCTTAGGGGCGGTGGCGGGGCTCTACGAGCAGTACTTC
>-|-|TRBJ1-1|TRBV7-8
CASSPEMGTEAFF
TGTGCCAGCAGCCCGGAGATGGGCACTGAAGCTTTCTTT
>TRBD1|once|TRBJ2-7|TRBV5-5
CASSLGPGGYEQYF
TGTGCCAGCAGCTTGGGTCCAGGGGGCTACGAGCAGTACTTC
>TRBD2|-|TRBJ2-5|TRBV27
CASGGSGSWETQYF
TGTGCCTCCGGGGGTAGCGGGAGTTGGGAGACCCAGTACTTC
>-|-|TRBJ2-1|TRBV19
CASSIELGNEQFF
TGTGCCAGTAGTATCGAACTGGGCAATGAGCAGTTCTTC
>TRBD1|-|TRBJ1-1|TRBV6-5
CASSLRGTEAFF
TGTGCCAGCAGTCTCAGGGGGACTGAAGCTTTCTTT